The 19 T cell receptor beta chains given below trace back to one sample, sequenced in a study of PD-L1 blockade in urothelial cancer. The table came from immunoSEQ multiplex PCR; TCRdb's copy has only in-frame clones and leaves some out. The repertoire holds tens of thousands of clones, with about four fifths as singletons. Time point indicated: pretreatment peripheral blood. The sequencing used PBMCs, collected around atezolizumab (anti-PD-L1) treatment. The receptors come from a man aged 65-85 years with urothelial cancer.

The chain recombines TRBV7-9 with TRBJ2-5, with 8 bases matching TRBD2. Germline trimming cut 5 bases from V and 2 bases from J; bases unmatched to any gene: 10. The CDR3 spans 16 residues. The germline V gene has CDR1 SEHNR and CDR2 FQNEAQ (reference sequence). CDR3 sequence (DNA): TGTGCCAGCAGCCCTCGGGGTAGCGGGGATCAAGAGACCCAGTACTTC. Its translation: CASSPRGSGDQETQYF.

The rearrangement links TRBV5-6 to TRBJ1-2; maybe TRBD1 (5 bases). Germline V gene sequence: CDR1 SGHDT, CDR2 YYEEEE. The length of the CDR3 is 14 residues. Between the trimmed V and J ends, which lost 0 bases and 7 bases, there was a span of 13 bases. The CDR3 nucleotides are TGTGCCAGCAGCTTGGGTGGGGCTACAAGTGGCTACACCTTC. Its protein is CASSLGGATSGYTF.

This clone appeared a few times. Other DNA sequences in the sample encode the same CDR3. J is TRBJ1-1 and V is TRBV7-9, with D unresolved. V was shortened by 0 bases and J by 2 bases, with 7 bases between the two germline ends. CDR1 SEHNR and CDR2 FQNEAQ come from the germline V gene (reference sequence). The CDR3 extends over 14 amino acids. CDR3 loop: CASSLAGANTEAFF. In DNA form, the CDR3 reads TGTGCCAGCAGCTTAGCGGGAGCTAACACTGAAGCTTTCTTT.

The chain recombines TRBV4-1 with TRBJ2-2, with 7 bases fitting TRBD2. There are 17 residues in the CDR3. The trim removed 2 bases at V and 0 bases at J, leaving 6 bases unmatched. Germline V gene sequence: CDR1 MGHRA, CDR2 YSYEKL. This chain's CDR3 is CASSQRWGGPNTGELFF. The CDR3 region has the DNA TGCGCCAGCAGCCAACGCTGGGGGGGTCCGAACACCGGGGAGCTGTTTTTT.

The gene calls are TRBV10-2 and TRBJ1-1; 7 bases agree with TRBD1. Germline CDR1 WSHSY, CDR2 SAAADI. This CDR3 is built from 14 residues. V gave up 6 bases and J gave up 2 bases; unmatched junction bases: 6. Here the CDR3 DNA reads TGCGCCAGCAGCGGGACAGCCGAAAACACTGAAGCTTTCTTT. Translated, it gives CASSGTAENTEAFF.

The chain links TRBV6-1 to TRBJ2-2; perhaps TRBD1 as D (5 bases). The CDR3 contains 13 residues. Between the trimmed V and J ends, which lost 7 bases and 6 bases, there was a span of 12 bases. Germline lookup yields CDR1 MNHNS and CDR2 SASEGT. The CDR3 DNA sequence: TGTGCCAGCACTCAGGGTAGAGCCGGGGAGCTGTTTTTT. Residues: CASTQGRAGELFF.

This clone was detected only once. The chain carries TRBV11-1 and TRBJ2-2; D may be TRBD2 (5 bases). The CDR3 is 15 residues long. Germline-derived CDR1 and CDR2 are SGHAT and FQDESV (reference sequence). Trimming took off 2 bases at V and 3 bases at J, with 10 bases between the two ends. This CDR3 reads CASSLISAHTGELFF. The CDR3 DNA reads TGTGCCAGCAGCTTAATTAGCGCGCACACCGGGGAGCTGTTTTTT.

J is TRBJ2-3 and V is TRBV1; TRBD2 reflects the table's D call only, with no check against the DNA. TRBV1 is described as a pseudogene. The CDR3 sequence is 19 residues long. CDR3 amino acids: CTSSQDGTSGSTSTDTQYF. The CDR3 DNA is TGCACCAGCAGCCAAGATGGGACTAGCGGTTCAACTAGCACAGATACGCAGTATTTT.

This chain connects TRBV14 to TRBJ2-5; a weak D match, TRBD2 (5 bases). The germline V and J ends were trimmed by 3 bases and 5 bases, with 13 bases remaining between them. Per germline, CDR1 SGHDN and CDR2 FVKESK. This CDR3 is 14 amino acids long. CDR3 in DNA: TGTGCCAGCAGCCAGGTGGGAGCTCGGGAGACCCAGTACTTC. This translates into CASSQVGARETQYF. The full variable domain, rest sourced from reference TRBV14 and TRBJ2-5, is EAGVTQFPSHSVIEKGQTVTLRCDPISGHDNLYWYRRVMGKEIKFLLHFVKESKQDESGMPNNRFLAERTGGTYSTLKVQPAELEDSGVYFCASSQVGARETQYFGPGTRLLVL.

V is TRBV2 and J is TRBJ1-2; D perhaps matches TRBD1 (5 bases). V lost 4 bases to trimming and J lost 7 bases, with 13 bases between them. From germline, CDR1 is SNHLY and CDR2 FYNNEI. CDR3 length: 13 residues. The CDR3 DNA reads TGTGCCAGCAGTGCGGACAAATTCACTGGCTACACCTTC. Its translation is CASSADKFTGYTF.

This clone has just a few counts. V usage is TRBV6-1 and J usage is TRBJ2-1; no firm D call. V was cut by 6 bases and J by 7 bases, with 10 bases left in between. Germline CDR1 reads MNHNS; CDR2 reads SASEGT. This CDR3 spans 12 amino acids. Here the CDR3 reads CASRGQVNEQFF. In DNA form, the CDR3 reads TGTGCCAGCAGAGGTCAGGTGAATGAGCAGTTCTTC.

The V gene is TRBV19, the J gene TRBJ1-1, with D unclear. V was clipped by 7 bases and J by 0 bases, with 21 bases between them. This CDR3 has 17 amino acids. Germline lookup yields CDR1 LNHDA and CDR2 SQIVND (reference sequence). The CDR3 sequence: CASTHVLFRRMNTEAFF. In DNA, the CDR3 is TGTGCCAGTACCCACGTGTTGTTTAGGAGGATGAACACTGAAGCTTTCTTT.

The rearrangement uses TRBV6-1 and TRBJ2-1, with TRBD2 matching over 13 bases. This CDR3 has 15 residues. CDR1 is MNHNS, CDR2 SASEGT, per germline. The V gene end was trimmed by 5 bases and the J gene end by 4 bases; junction bases not matched to a gene: 2. CDR3 DNA: TGTGCCAGCAGTTGGGGACTAGCGGGGTACAATGAGCAGTTCTTC. Its protein is CASSWGLAGYNEQFF.

The chain joins TRBV2 to TRBJ1-4; D is undetermined. V was shortened by 5 bases and J by 5 bases, with 12 bases between the two germline ends. The CDR3 sequence is 14 residues long. Germline-derived CDR1 and CDR2 are SNHLY and FYNNEI. The CDR3 is CASSLGRLNEKLFF. Here the CDR3 DNA reads TGTGCCAGCAGTCTGGGCAGGCTGAATGAAAAACTGTTTTTT.

The chain links TRBV7-8 to TRBJ2-7; TRBD1 aligns across 8 bases. The J segment lost 0 bases and the V segment lost 3 bases, leaving 10 bases of the junction unmatched. The length of the CDR3 is 17 residues. Germline CDR1 and CDR2: SGHVS and FQNEAQ. The CDR3 is CASSFTFGTGLSYEQYF. The CDR3 region has the DNA TGTGCCAGCAGCTTTACCTTCGGGACAGGCCTCTCCTACGAGCAGTACTTC.

This chain connects TRBV6-1 to TRBJ1-2; the match to TRBD1 covers 9 bases. The CDR3 spans 15 residues. Germline trimming cut 3 bases from V and 3 bases from J; bases unmatched to any gene: 5. Germline lookup yields CDR1 MNHNS and CDR2 SASEGT. In nucleotides, the CDR3 is TGTGCCAGCAGTGAGCCGGGACAGGGATACTATGGCTACACCTTC. Its protein is CASSEPGQGYYGYTF.

The sample holds a few counts of this clone. The chain is built from TRBV10-2 and TRBJ2-2; D is perhaps TRBD2 (5 bases). Looked up from germline, CDR1 is WSHSY and CDR2 is SAAADI. This CDR3 has 14 amino acids. Trimming removed 3 bases at V and 5 bases at J, with 10 bases between. DNA for the CDR3: TGCGCCAGCAGTGACGGGGATGGGACCGGGGAGCTGTTTTTT. Protein product: CASSDGDGTGELFF.

The chain uses TRBV5-1 and TRBJ2-1, with 8 bases lining up with TRBD2. V was pared by 6 bases and J by 6 bases, with 8 bases of the junction left unmatched. The CDR3 consists of 14 residues. Germline V gene lookup returns CDR1 SGHRS and CDR2 YFSETQ. In DNA, the CDR3 is TGCGCCAGCAAGGAAGCGGGAGTGTCCAATGAGCAGTTCTTC. Protein: CASKEAGVSNEQFF.

The chain has TRBV10-3 and TRBJ2-7; tentatively, D is TRBD1 (6 bases). Germline V CDR1 and CDR2: ENHRY, SYGVKD. Trimming left V 6 bases short and J 1 base short, with 19 bases between. This CDR3 spans 16 amino acids. The CDR3 nucleotides read TGTGCCATCAGGATACTAACAGGGAAGGAATCCTACGAGCAGTACTTC. Translation: CAIRILTGKESYEQYF.